This T cell receptor (beta chain) was found in a study of blood T cells in healthy people across ages. This clonotype was seen ten or more times. From germline, CDR1 is SGHTA and CDR2 FQGNSA. V gave up 4 bases and J gave up 2 bases; unmatched junction bases: 1. The CDR3 sequence is 15 residues long. A second PCR of roughly 7 to 11 cycles used a sample-barcoded 5' primer and a J-beta primer mix. One entry per CDR3 protein, called by TCRdb with MiXCR from the 5' RACE reads. The sample includes about 930,000 distinct CDR3 sequences, about 28% of them seen just once. This same sample was also part of a study on T cells of mothers and their children. That study reports: Relative to unrelated pairs, biologically related mother-child dyads exhibited marginally greater, non-significant overlap.

The sequenced sample was blood. This receptor was identified in a woman between 40 and 50 years old in good health. V and J are TRBV7-2 and TRBJ1-5, with TRBD1 identical over 11 bases. CDR3 in DNA: TGTGCCAGCAGCTGGGGACAGGGGGGCAATCAGCCCCAGCATTTT. This gives the protein CASSWGQGGNQPQHF.